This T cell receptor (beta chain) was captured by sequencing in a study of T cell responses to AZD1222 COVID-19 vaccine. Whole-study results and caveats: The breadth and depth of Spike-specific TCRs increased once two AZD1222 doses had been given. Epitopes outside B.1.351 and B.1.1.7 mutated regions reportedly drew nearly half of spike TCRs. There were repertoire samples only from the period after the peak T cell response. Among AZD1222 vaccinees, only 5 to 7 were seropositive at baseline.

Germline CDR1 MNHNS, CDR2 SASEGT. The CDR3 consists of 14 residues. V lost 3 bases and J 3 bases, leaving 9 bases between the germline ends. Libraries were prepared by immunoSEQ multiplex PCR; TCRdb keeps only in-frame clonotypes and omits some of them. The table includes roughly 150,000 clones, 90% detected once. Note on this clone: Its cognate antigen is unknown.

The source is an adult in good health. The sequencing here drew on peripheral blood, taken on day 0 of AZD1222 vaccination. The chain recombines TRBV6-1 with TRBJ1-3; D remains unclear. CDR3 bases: TGTGCCAGCAGTGACCCGGGATATGGAAACACCATATATTTT. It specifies CASSDPGYGNTIYF.